The clone carrying this T cell receptor beta chain was recorded a few times. The ends were cut back, 6 bases at V and 3 bases at J, with 16 bases in the middle. The CDR3 loop spans 15 amino acids. The data originate from a study of blood T cells in healthy people across ages. Using a J-beta primer mix together with a sample-barcoded 5' primer, a second PCR was run for about 6 to 11 cycles. TCRdb re-analysed the 5' RACE reads in MiXCR, keeping a single row per CDR3 protein. The profile covers under 950,000 distinct CDR3 sequences, with about a fifth appearing a single time and roughly 22% taken by the ten largest.

The sequencing input was blood. The source is a man between 65 and 85 years old in good health. This chain uses TRBV12-3 or TRBV12-4 with TRBJ2-3, with a tentative D call TRBD2 (6 bases). This CDR3 is CASRGTSSPTDTQYF. The CDR3 region has the DNA TGTGCCAGCAGGGGAACTAGCAGTCCTACAGATACGCAGTATTTT.